This T cell receptor beta chain stems from a study of cytomegalovirus exposure and HLA in healthy donors. The PCR was carried out with 60 Vbeta primers and 13 Jbeta primers. Measured with immunoSEQ multiplex PCR; TCRdb has only the in-frame clones, and not every one. Recorded for this sample: roughly 73,000 clones. The CDR3 has 15 amino acids. Germline V lookup: CDR1 LNHDA, CDR2 SQIVND (reference sequence). With V trimmed by 8 bases and J by 2 bases, 7 bases remained unmatched. The rearrangement joins TRBV19 to TRBJ2-2; TRBD1 agrees at 8 bases. This clonotype was obtained from a man aged 50 to 60 in good health and CMV-seropositive. Sequenced sample: PBMCs. The CDR3 nucleotides are TGTGCCAGTCGACAGGGGAAGGTTAACACCGGGGAGCTGTTTTTT. This encodes CASRQGKVNTGELFF.